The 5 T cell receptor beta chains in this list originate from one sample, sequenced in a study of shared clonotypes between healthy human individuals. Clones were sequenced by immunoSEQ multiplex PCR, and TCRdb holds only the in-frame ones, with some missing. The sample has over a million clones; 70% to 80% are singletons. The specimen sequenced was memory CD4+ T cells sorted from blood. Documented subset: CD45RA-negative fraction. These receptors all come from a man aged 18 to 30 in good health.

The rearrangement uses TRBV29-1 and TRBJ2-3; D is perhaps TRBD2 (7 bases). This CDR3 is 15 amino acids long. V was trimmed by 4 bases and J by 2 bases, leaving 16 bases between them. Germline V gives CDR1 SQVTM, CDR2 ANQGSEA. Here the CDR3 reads CSVAGGRQNTDTQYF. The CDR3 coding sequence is TGCAGCGTTGCGGGGGGCCGGCAAAACACAGATACGCAGTATTTT.

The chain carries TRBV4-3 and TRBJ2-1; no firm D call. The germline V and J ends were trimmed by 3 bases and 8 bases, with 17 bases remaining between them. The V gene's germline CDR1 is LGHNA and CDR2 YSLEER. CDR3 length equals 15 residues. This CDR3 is CASSHAFVSNHEQFF. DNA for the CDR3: TGCGCCAGCAGCCACGCCTTTGTATCGAACCATGAGCAGTTCTTC.

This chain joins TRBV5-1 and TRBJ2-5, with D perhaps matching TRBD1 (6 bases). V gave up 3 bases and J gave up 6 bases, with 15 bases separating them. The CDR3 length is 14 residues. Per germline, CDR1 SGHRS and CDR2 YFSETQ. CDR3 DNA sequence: TGCGCCAGCAGCTCGGGACAACGAGGGCAGACCCAGTACTTC. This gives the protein CASSSGQRGQTQYF.

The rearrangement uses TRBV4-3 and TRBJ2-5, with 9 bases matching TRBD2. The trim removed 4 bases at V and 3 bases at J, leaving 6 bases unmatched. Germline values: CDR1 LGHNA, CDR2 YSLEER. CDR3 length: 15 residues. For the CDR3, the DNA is TGCGCCAGCAGCCTCTTTGGCGGGAGGGAAGAGACCCAGTACTTC. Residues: CASSLFGGREETQYF.

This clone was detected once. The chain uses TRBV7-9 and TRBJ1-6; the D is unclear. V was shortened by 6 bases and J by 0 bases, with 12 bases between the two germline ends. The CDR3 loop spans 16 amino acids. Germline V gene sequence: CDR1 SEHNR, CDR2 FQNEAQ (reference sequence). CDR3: CASRDGRGSYNSPLHF. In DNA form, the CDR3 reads TGTGCCAGCAGGGACGGACGAGGCTCCTATAATTCACCCCTCCACTTT.